The T cell receptor (delta chain) described here comes from a study of gamma-delta chains in newborns, infants, children. A word on this clone: Other nucleotide sequences in the sample specify the same CDR3.

Germline V gene sequence: CDR1 TVYSNPD, CDR2 GDNSRS (reference sequence). After removal of 2 bases from V and 2 bases from J, the junction contained 11 bases not matched to a gene. The CDR3 is 18 amino acids. TCRdb re-processed the reads via CATT. The table records 2,500 to 3,500 delta-chain clones, approximately 4.1% of them present only once. The source of this sequence is a child who was a newborn, infant or young child, either healthy, febrile or measles-vaccinated (not recorded which). The V call is TRDV3, the J call TRDJ3, with 8 bases fitting TRDD3. The specimen was blood. CDR3 region: CAFVPWGTAPWDTRQMFF. The CDR3, as DNA: TGTGCCTTTGTACCCTGGGGGACCGCTCCCTGGGACACCCGACAGATGTTTTTC. Full variable domain (missing parts from reference TRDV3 and TRDJ3): CDKVTQSSPDQTVASGSEVVLLCTYDTVYSNPDLFWYRIRPDYSFQFVFYGDNSRSEGADFTQGRFSVKHILTQKAFHLVISPVRTEDSATYYCAFVPWGTAPWDTRQMFFGTGIKLFVEP.